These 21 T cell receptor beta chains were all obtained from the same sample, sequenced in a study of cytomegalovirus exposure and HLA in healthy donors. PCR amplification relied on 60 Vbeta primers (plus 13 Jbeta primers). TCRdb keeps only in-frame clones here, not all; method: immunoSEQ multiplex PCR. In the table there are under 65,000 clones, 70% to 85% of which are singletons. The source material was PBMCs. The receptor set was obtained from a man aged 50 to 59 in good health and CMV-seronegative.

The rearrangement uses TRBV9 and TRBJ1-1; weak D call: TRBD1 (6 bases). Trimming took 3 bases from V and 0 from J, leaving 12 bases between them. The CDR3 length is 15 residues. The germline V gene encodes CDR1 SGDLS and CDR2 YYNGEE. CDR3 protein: CASSALDRMNTEAFF. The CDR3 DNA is TGTGCCAGCAGCGCTCTGGACAGAATGAACACTGAAGCTTTCTTT.

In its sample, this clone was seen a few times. CDR3 amino acids: CASSLGLAYEQYF. DNA for the CDR3: TGTGCCAGCAGCTTAGGGCTAGCCTACGAGCAGTACTTC. This rearrangement joins TRBV7-9 to TRBJ2-7; D unclear. Germline lookup yields CDR1 SEHNR and CDR2 FQNEAQ (reference sequence). The CDR3 sequence is 13 residues long. V gave up 1 base and J gave up 2 bases, with 6 bases separating them. Together with reference TRBV7-9 and TRBJ2-7, the CDR3 gives the full variable domain: DTGVSQNPRHKITKRGQNVTFRCDPISEHNRLYWYRQTLGQGPEFLTYFQNEAQLEKSRLLSDRFSAERPKGSFSTLEIQRTEQGDSAMYLCASSLGLAYEQYFGPGTRLTVT.

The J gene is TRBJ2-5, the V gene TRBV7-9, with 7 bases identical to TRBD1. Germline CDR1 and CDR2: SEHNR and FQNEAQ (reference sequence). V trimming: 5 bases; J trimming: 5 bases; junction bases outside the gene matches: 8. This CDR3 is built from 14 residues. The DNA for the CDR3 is TGTGCCAGCAGCCCTCCCTGGACAGGCGAGACCCAGTACTTC. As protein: CASSPPWTGETQYF.

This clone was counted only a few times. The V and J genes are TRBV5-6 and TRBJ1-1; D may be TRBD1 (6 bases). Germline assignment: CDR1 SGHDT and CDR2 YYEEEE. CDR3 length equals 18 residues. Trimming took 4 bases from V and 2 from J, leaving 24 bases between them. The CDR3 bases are TGTGCCAGCAGCACGATACAGGGACCTTCGGAGTATAACACTGAAGCTTTCTTT. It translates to CASSTIQGPSEYNTEAFF.

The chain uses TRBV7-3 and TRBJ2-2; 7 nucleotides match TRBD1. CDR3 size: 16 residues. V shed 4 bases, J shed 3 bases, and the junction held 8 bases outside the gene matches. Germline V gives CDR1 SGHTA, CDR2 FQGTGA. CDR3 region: CASSSLPRGHTGELFF. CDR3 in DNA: TGTGCCAGCAGCTCACTACCGAGGGGGCACACCGGGGAGCTGTTTTTT.

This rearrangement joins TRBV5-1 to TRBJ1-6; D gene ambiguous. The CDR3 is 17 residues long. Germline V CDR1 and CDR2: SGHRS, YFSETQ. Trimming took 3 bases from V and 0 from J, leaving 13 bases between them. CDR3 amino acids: CASSSEGVSSYNSPLHF. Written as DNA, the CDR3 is TGCGCCAGCAGCTCAGAGGGTGTAAGCTCCTATAATTCACCCCTCCACTTT.

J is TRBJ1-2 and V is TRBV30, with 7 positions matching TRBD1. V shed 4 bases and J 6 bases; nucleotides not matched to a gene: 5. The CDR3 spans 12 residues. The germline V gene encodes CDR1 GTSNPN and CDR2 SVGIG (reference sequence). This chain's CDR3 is CAWTGQVNGYTF. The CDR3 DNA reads TGTGCCTGGACAGGACAGGTTAATGGCTACACCTTC.

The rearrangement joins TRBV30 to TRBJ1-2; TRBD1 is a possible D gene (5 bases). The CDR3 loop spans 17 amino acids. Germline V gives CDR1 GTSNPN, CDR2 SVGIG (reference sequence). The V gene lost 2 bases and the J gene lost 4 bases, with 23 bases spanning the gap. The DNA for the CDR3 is TGTGCCTGGAGTATAGACCGGTCAACAGGCCGACTCTATGGCTACACCTTC. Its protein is CAWSIDRSTGRLYGYTF.

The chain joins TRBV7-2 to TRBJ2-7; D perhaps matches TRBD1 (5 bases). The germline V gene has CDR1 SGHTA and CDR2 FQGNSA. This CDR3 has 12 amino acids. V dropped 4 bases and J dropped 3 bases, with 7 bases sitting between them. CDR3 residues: CASSSGIYEQYF. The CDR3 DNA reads TGTGCCAGCAGCTCAGGGATCTACGAGCAGTACTTC.

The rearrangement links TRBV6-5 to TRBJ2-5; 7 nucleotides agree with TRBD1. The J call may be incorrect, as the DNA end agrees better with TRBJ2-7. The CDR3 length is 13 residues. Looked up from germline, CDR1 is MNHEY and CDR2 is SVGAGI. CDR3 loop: CASSYYRGSEQYF. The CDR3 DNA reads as TGTGCCAGCAGTTACTACAGGGGAAGCGAGCAGTACTTC.

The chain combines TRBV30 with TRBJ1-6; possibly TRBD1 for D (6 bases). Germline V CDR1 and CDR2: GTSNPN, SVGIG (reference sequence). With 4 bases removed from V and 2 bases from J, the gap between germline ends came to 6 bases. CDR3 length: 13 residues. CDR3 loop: CAWTGAYNSPLHF. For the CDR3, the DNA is TGTGCCTGGACAGGGGCCTATAATTCACCCCTCCACTTT.

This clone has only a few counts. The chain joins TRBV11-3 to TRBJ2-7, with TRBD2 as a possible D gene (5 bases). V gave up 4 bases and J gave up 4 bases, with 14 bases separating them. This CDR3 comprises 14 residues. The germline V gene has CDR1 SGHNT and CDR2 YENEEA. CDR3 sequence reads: CASSSSRGSYEQYF. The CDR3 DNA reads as TGTGCCAGCAGCTCCAGCCGGGGTAGTTACGAGCAGTACTTC.

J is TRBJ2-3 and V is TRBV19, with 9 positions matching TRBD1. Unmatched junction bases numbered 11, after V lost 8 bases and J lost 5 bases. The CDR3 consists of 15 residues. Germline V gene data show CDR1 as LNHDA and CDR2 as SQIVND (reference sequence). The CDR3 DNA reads TGTGCCAGTCGTCTCGGGACAGGGATTTTAGATACGCAGTATTTT. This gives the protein CASRLGTGILDTQYF.

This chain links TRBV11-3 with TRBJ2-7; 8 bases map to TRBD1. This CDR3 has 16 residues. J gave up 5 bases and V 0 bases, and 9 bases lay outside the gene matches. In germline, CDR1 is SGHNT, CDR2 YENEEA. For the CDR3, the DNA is TGTGCCAGCAGCTTAGACGACCAGGGGGCCCCCGACGAGCAGTACTTC. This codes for CASSLDDQGAPDEQYF. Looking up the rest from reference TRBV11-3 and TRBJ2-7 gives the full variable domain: EAGVVQSPRYKIIEKKQPVAFWCNPISGHNTLYWYLQNLGQGPELLIRYENEEAVDDSQLPKDRFSAERLKGVDSTLKIQPAELGDSAVYLCASSLDDQGAPDEQYFGPGTRLTVT.

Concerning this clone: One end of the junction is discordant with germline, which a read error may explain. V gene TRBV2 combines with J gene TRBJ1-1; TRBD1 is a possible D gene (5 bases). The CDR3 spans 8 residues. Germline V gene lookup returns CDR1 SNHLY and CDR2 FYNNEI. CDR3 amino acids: CASEVAGF. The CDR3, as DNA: TGTGCCAGCGAGGTGGCAGGGTTT. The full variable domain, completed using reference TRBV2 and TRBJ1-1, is EPEVTQTPSHQVTQMGQEVILRCVPISNHLYFYWYRQILGQKVEFLVSFYNNEISEKSEIFDDQFSVERPDGSNFTLKIRSTKLEDSAMYFCASEVAGFGQGTRLTVV.

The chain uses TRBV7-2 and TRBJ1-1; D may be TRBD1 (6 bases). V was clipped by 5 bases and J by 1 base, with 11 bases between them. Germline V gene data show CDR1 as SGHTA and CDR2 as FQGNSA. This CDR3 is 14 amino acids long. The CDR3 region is CASSPGQWNTEAFF. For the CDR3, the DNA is TGTGCCAGCAGCCCTGGACAGTGGAACACTGAAGCTTTCTTT.

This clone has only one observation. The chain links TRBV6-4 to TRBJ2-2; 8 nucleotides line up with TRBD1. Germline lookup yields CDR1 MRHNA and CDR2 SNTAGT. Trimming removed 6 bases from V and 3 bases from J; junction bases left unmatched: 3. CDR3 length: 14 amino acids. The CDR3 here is CASRAQGDTGELFF. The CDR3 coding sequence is TGTGCCAGCAGGGCACAGGGGGACACCGGGGAGCTGTTTTTT.

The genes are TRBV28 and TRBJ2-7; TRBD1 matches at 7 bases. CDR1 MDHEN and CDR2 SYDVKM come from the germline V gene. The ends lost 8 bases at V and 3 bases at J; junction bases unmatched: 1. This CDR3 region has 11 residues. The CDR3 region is CASRQGYEQYF. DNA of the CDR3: TGTGCCAGCCGACAGGGCTACGAGCAGTACTTC.

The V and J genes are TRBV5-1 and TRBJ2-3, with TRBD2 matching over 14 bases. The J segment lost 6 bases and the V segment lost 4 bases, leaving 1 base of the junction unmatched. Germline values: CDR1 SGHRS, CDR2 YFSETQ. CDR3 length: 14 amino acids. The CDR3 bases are TGCGCCAGCAGCCGGACTAGCGGGGGGGATACGCAGTATTTT. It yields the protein CASSRTSGGDTQYF.

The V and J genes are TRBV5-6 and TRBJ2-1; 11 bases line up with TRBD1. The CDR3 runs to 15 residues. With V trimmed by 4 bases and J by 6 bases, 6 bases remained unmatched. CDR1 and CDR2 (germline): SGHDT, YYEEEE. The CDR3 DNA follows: TGTGCCAGCAGCCCCGGGGACAGGGGGTCCAATGAGCAGTTCTTC. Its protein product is CASSPGDRGSNEQFF.

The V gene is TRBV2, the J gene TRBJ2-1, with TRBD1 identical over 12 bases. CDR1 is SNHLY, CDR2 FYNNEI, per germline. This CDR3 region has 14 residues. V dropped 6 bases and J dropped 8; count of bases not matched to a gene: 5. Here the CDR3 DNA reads TGTGCCAGCAGCGGGGACAGGGGGCGAGATGAGCAGTTCTTC. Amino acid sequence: CASSGDRGRDEQFF.